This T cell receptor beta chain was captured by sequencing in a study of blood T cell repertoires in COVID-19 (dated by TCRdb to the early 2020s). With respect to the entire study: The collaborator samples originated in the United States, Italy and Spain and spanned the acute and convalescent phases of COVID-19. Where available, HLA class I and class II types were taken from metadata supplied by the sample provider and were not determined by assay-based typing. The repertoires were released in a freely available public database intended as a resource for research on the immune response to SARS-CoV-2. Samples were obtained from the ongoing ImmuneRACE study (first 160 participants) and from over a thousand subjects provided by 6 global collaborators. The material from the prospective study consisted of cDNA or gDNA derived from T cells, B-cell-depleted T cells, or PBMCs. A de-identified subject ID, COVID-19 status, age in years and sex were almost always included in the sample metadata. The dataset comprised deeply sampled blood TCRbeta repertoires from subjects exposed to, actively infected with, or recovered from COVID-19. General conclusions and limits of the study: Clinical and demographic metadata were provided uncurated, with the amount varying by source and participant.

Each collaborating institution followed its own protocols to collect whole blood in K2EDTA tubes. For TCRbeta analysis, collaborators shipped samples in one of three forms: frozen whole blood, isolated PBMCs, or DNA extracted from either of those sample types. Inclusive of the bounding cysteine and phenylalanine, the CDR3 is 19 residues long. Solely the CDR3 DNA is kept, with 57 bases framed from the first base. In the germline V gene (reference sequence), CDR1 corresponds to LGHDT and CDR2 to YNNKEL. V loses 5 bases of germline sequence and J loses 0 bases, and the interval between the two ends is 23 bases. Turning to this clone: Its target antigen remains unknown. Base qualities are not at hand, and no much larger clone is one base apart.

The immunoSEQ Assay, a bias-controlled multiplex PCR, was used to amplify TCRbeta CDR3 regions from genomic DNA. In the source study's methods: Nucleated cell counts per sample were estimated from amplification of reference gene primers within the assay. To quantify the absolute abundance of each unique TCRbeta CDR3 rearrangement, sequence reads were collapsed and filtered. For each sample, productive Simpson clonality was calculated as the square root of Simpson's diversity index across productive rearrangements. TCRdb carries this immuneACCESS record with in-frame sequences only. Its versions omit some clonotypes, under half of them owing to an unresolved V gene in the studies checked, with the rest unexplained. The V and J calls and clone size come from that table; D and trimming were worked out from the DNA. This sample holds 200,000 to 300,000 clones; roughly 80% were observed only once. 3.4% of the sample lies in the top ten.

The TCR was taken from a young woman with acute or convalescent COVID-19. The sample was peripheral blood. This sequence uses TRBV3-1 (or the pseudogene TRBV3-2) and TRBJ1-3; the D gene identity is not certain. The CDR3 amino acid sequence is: CASSALSVERHRSGNTIYF. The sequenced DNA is TGTGCCAGCAGCGCGCTTTCCGTCGAGAGGCACCGCTCTGGAAACACCATATATTTT.